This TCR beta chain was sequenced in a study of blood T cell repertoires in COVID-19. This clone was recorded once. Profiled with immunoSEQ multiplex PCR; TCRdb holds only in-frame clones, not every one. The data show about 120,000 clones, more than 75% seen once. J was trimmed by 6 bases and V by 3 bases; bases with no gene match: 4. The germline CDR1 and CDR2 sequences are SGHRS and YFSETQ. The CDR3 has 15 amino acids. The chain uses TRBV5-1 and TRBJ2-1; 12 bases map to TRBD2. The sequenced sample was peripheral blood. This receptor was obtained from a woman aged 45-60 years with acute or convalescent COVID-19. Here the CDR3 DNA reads TGCGCCAGCAGCTCCACTAGCGGGGGGACCAATGAGCAGTTCTTC. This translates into CASSSTSGGTNEQFF.